This entry is about one TCR beta chain. What it binds is unknown. Unique molecular identifiers were used in preparing the TCRbeta library. TCRdb called the PCR reads again in MiXCR, with one record for every CDR3 protein. The repertoire holds 100,000 to 150,000 distinct CDR3 sequences, with about 23% as singletons. The entry originates in a study of T-cell reconstitution after alpha-beta-depleted transplantation in children. Points from the study as a whole: Newly generated T cells supplied most T-cell counts and diversity one year post-transplant.

Sequencing was performed on PBMCs, mostly from graft donor cells, taken 180 days after TCRalphabeta/CD19-depleted stem cell transplant. The TCR originated in a male patient between 2 and 15 years old who had a stem cell transplant for chronic granulomatous disease, so the T cells may come from the graft donor.

The CDR3 reads CSAQGGTKNIQYF. The CDR3 coding sequence is TGCAGCGCCCAGGGGGGTACCAAAAACATTCAGTACTTC. The rearrangement links TRBV29-1 to TRBJ2-4; possibly TRBD1 for D (7 bases). Trimming took off 7 bases at V and 2 bases at J, with 12 bases between the two ends. Germline values: CDR1 SQVTM, CDR2 ANQGSEA. CDR3 length equals 13 residues.